Listed below are T cell receptor beta chains from one sample, sequenced in a study of Tregs in tolerant kidney transplant recipients. Sequenced by immunoSEQ multiplex PCR; TCRdb stores in-frame clones only, minus some. The data contain over 50,000 clones, roughly 85% of them singletons. The material sequenced was Tregs from blood, taken before the transplant. These receptors all stem from a human donor who received a combined kidney and bone marrow transplant. Both conserved end residues are part of each CDR3. Fields, in order: J gene, D gene, clone size, V gene, CDR3 protein, CDR3 DNA. D genes are given only for firm matches. Rows give clone size only sometimes, using once, few, many, or a class for an expanded clone.

J: TRBJ2-1; D: TRBD2; size: .; V: TRBV18; CDR3: CASSPRPPFVTSGGNEQFF; DNA: TGTGCCAGCTCACCACGTCCTCCTTTTGTGACTAGCGGGGGTAATGAGCAGTTCTTC
J: TRBJ2-1; D: TRBD2; size: .; V: TRBV2; CDR3: CASKLGLAGGVSEQFF; DNA: TGTGCCAGCAAACTAGGACTAGCGGGGGGGGTCAGTGAGCAGTTCTTC
J: TRBJ1-2; D: .; size: .; V: TRBV6-1; CDR3: CASSDGRSGYGYTF; DNA: TGTGCCAGCAGTGATGGGCGGAGTGGGTATGGCTACACCTTC
J: TRBJ2-1; D: TRBD2; size: .; V: TRBV2; CDR3: CASSEGSGRAREQFF; DNA: TGTGCCAGCAGTGAAGGTAGCGGGAGGGCCCGCGAGCAGTTCTTC
J: TRBJ2-5; D: TRBD1; size: .; V: TRBV5-4; CDR3: CASSLRTGGIETQYF; DNA: TGTGCCAGCAGCCTCCGGACAGGGGGCATAGAGACCCAGTACTTC
J: TRBJ2-3; D: .; size: .; V: TRBV7-2; CDR3: CASSLGGAQDTQYF; DNA: TGTGCCAGCAGCTTAGGGGGAGCACAAGATACGCAGTATTTT
J: TRBJ2-2; D: .; size: .; V: TRBV5-1; CDR3: CASSLNRVSRLGQANTGELFF; DNA: TGCGCCAGCAGCCTGAACAGGGTCTCCAGACTTGGCCAAGCGAACACCGGGGAGCTGTTTTTT
J: TRBJ1-2; D: .; size: .; V: TRBV7-9; CDR3: CASRSWTAYGYTF; DNA: TGTGCCAGCAGGTCATGGACAGCCTATGGCTACACCTTC
J: TRBJ1-1; D: .; size: few; V: TRBV4-3; CDR3: CASSSFERAFF; DNA: TGCGCCAGCAGCTCCTTCGAGAGGGCTTTCTTT
J: TRBJ2-1; D: .; size: .; V: TRBV2; CDR3: CASNYYRMQFF; DNA: TGTGCCAGCAACTATTACCGCATGCAGTTCTTC
J: TRBJ1-2; D: .; size: .; V: TRBV12-5; CDR3: CASGSADPLVF; DNA: TGTGCTAGTGGTTCGGCAGACCCTCTCGTCTTC
J: TRBJ1-1; D: .; size: few; V: TRBV5-6; CDR3: CASSPQVNTEAFF; DNA: TGTGCCAGCAGCCCCCAAGTGAACACTGAAGCTTTCTTT
J: TRBJ1-3; D: .; size: once; V: TRBV27; CDR3: CASSATGNSGNTIYF; DNA: TGTGCCAGCAGTGCCACAGGGAACTCTGGAAACACCATATATTTT
J: TRBJ1-1; D: TRBD1; size: .; V: TRBV5-1; CDR3: CASSLERTGDTEAFF; DNA: TGCGCCAGCAGCTTGGAAAGGACAGGGGACACTGAAGCTTTCTTT
J: TRBJ1-2; D: .; size: few; V: TRBV7-2; CDR3: CASSYQGSYGYTF; DNA: TGTGCCAGCAGCTATCAGGGGTCCTATGGCTACACCTTC
J: TRBJ2-7; D: TRBD1; size: .; V: TRBV25-1; CDR3: CASEGQGAFREQYF; DNA: TGTGCCAGCGAGGGACAGGGGGCTTTCCGCGAGCAGTACTTC
J: TRBJ1-3; D: .; size: .; V: TRBV7-9; CDR3: CASSLQGLSGNTIYF; DNA: TGTGCCAGCAGCTTACAGGGGCTCTCTGGAAACACCATATATTTT
J: TRBJ1-1; D: TRBD1; size: .; V: TRBV6-6; CDR3: CASCRQGHNTEAFF; DNA: TGTGCCAGCTGTAGACAGGGGCATAACACTGAAGCTTTCTTT
J: TRBJ2-3; D: TRBD1; size: .; V: TRBV5-6; CDR3: CASSATGDLTGTDTQYF; DNA: TGTGCCAGCAGCGCAACAGGGGATCTGACCGGCACAGATACGCAGTATTTT
J: TRBJ1-3; D: .; size: .; V: TRBV6-5; CDR3: CASSYGGPAGGNTIYF; DNA: TGTGCCAGCAGTTACGGAGGACCTGCAGGAGGAAACACCATATATTTT
J: TRBJ1-5; D: .; size: .; V: TRBV6-5; CDR3: CASSYSKSAEKPQHF; DNA: TGTGCCAGCAGTTACTCGAAGTCGGCTGAGAAGCCCCAGCATTTT
J: TRBJ1-1; D: .; size: .; V: TRBV29-1; CDR3: CSVVQPLTEAFF; DNA: TGCAGCGTTGTTCAGCCGCTCACTGAAGCTTTCTTT
J: TRBJ1-2; D: .; size: .; V: TRBV5-1; CDR3: CASSLDQGLSGYTF; DNA: TGCGCCAGCAGCTTGGATCAGGGATTGAGCGGCTACACCTTC
J: TRBJ2-7; D: TRBD1; size: .; V: TRBV6-5; CDR3: CASNSRQGFEQYF; DNA: TGTGCCAGCAACTCGAGACAGGGGTTCGAGCAGTACTTC
J: TRBJ1-1; D: .; size: few; V: TRBV14; CDR3: CASSPRRGFGTEAFF; DNA: TGTGCCAGCAGCCCCAGGAGGGGGTTCGGCACTGAAGCTTTCTTT
J: TRBJ2-1; D: .; size: .; V: TRBV6-6; CDR3: CASRPGVYNEQFF; DNA: TGTGCCAGCCGCCCGGGAGTGTACAATGAGCAGTTCTTC
J: TRBJ2-7; D: .; size: .; V: TRBV5-6; CDR3: CASSSSNSYEQYF; DNA: TGTGCCAGCAGCTCCTCCAACTCCTACGAGCAGTACTTC
J: TRBJ2-6; D: .; size: .; V: TRBV7-9; CDR3: CASSPVGKVYSGANVLTF; DNA: TGTGCCAGCAGCCCCGTTGGAAAAGTTTACTCTGGGGCCAACGTCCTGACTTTC
J: TRBJ1-1; D: .; size: .; V: TRBV29-1; CDR3: CSVGRAVDTEAFF; DNA: TGCAGCGTTGGGAGGGCTGTGGACACTGAAGCTTTCTTT
J: TRBJ2-3; D: TRBD2; size: .; V: TRBV27; CDR3: CATPPGVAGSTDTQYF; DNA: TGTGCCACCCCCCCTGGGGTAGCGGGTAGCACAGATACGCAGTATTTT
J: TRBJ2-3; D: TRBD2; size: .; V: TRBV27; CDR3: CASSAGWGLAGTSTDTQYF; DNA: TGTGCCAGCAGCGCAGGATGGGGACTAGCGGGGACTAGCACAGATACGCAGTATTTT
J: TRBJ2-3; D: .; size: .; V: TRBV11-2; CDR3: CASSFASTDTQYF; DNA: TGTGCCAGCAGCTTCGCTAGCACAGATACGCAGTATTTT
J: TRBJ2-1; D: TRBD2; size: once; V: TRBV10-2; CDR3: CASSRGLAGYNEQFF; DNA: TGCGCCAGCAGTCGGGGACTAGCGGGCTACAATGAGCAGTTCTTC
J: TRBJ1-1; D: .; size: .; V: TRBV4-1; CDR3: CASTDRDAEAFF; DNA: TGCGCCAGCACCGATAGGGACGCTGAAGCTTTCTTT
J: TRBJ1-2; D: .; size: once; V: TRBV29-1; CDR3: CSVEWGPGGYTF; DNA: TGCAGCGTTGAGTGGGGGCCAGGAGGCTACACCTTC
J: TRBJ1-4; D: TRBD1; size: .; V: TRBV2; CDR3: CASSSRQGAIEKLFF; DNA: TGTGCCAGCAGTTCGAGACAGGGGGCTATTGAAAAACTGTTTTTT
J: TRBJ1-2; D: .; size: .; V: TRBV19; CDR3: CASSSRVGANYGYTF; DNA: TGTGCCAGTAGTTCCAGGGTTGGAGCTAACTATGGCTACACCTTC
J: TRBJ2-1; D: .; size: .; V: TRBV28; CDR3: CASSFRALVQFF; DNA: TGTGCCAGCAGTTTTAGGGCTCTGGTCCAGTTCTTC
J: TRBJ1-2; D: .; size: .; V: TRBV2; CDR3: CASRPGRIGYGYTF; DNA: TGTGCCAGCAGACCAGGGAGAATTGGCTATGGCTACACCTTC
J: TRBJ2-7; D: .; size: .; V: TRBV28; CDR3: CASSSGQGSSYEQYF; DNA: TGTGCCAGCAGTTCAGGGCAGGGTAGCTCCTACGAGCAGTACTTC
J: TRBJ1-2; D: .; size: .; V: TRBV4-1; CDR3: CASSPTGGGDGYTF; DNA: TGCGCCAGCAGCCCGACGGGAGGAGGCGATGGCTACACCTTC
J: TRBJ2-1; D: TRBD2; size: .; V: TRBV4-3; CDR3: CASSQGFVPWASGRNEQFF; DNA: TGCGCCAGCAGCCAAGGCTTTGTCCCATGGGCTAGCGGGAGGAATGAGCAGTTCTTC
J: TRBJ2-7; D: .; size: .; V: TRBV2; CDR3: CASSEVLLRIEQYF; DNA: TGTGCCAGCAGTGAGGTTCTTTTAAGGATTGAGCAGTACTTC
J: TRBJ1-4; D: .; size: few; V: TRBV5-4; CDR3: CASSFSGRLNEKLFF; DNA: TGTGCCAGCAGTTTCTCGGGACGGTTGAATGAAAAACTGTTTTTT